This T cell receptor (beta chain) was identified in a study of blood T cell repertoires in COVID-19. The table came from immunoSEQ multiplex PCR; TCRdb's copy has only in-frame clones and leaves some out. The profile shows roughly 320,000 clones, 90% of them singletons. Enrolment of Seattle patients took place during active infection, and they were followed longitudinally. There are 14 residues in the CDR3. CDR1 and CDR2 from the germline V gene are SGHNT and YYREEE (reference sequence). The V gene end was trimmed by 6 bases and the J gene end by 2 bases; junction bases not matched to a gene: 8. The sample consisted of peripheral blood. The origin of this receptor is a woman between 50 and 59 years old with COVID-19, enrolled during active disease. This chain connects TRBV5-4 to TRBJ2-7; 7 bases line up with TRBD2. Written as DNA, the CDR3 is TGTGCCAGCACCAAGCGGGGTGGGACCTACGAGCAGTACTTC. This gives the protein CASTKRGGTYEQYF.